This note documents a single T cell receptor beta chain sequence. Its target is not known. Use of 60 Vbeta and 13 Jbeta primers characterized the PCR. The assay was immunoSEQ multiplex PCR, and TCRdb's table has in-frame clones only and misses some. The sample shows 100,000 or so clones, 74% of them seen only once. This CDR3 has 14 amino acids. Trimming removed 1 base at V and 4 bases at J, with 10 bases between. Germline values: CDR1 MGHRA, CDR2 YSYEKL. The record originates from a study of cytomegalovirus exposure and HLA in healthy donors. The wider study: Inside one of the first data releases sat about 85 million unique TCRs taken from HLA-typed donors.

Study findings and constraints: Sequencing had likely introduced a cluster of highly shared sequence variants as an artifact. Earlier analysis found most TCR beta V segments productive about 87% or about 30% of the time. CMV serostatus was the sole immune exposure information available.

The sample consisted of PBMCs. The TCR sequence derives from a man aged 50 or older in good health and CMV-seropositive. V gene TRBV4-1 combines with J gene TRBJ2-5; the D gene is possibly TRBD2 (5 bases). In DNA form, the CDR3 reads TGCGCCAGCAGCCAAGGTAGCGAGGGAGAGACCCAGTACTTC. Its translation: CASSQGSEGETQYF.